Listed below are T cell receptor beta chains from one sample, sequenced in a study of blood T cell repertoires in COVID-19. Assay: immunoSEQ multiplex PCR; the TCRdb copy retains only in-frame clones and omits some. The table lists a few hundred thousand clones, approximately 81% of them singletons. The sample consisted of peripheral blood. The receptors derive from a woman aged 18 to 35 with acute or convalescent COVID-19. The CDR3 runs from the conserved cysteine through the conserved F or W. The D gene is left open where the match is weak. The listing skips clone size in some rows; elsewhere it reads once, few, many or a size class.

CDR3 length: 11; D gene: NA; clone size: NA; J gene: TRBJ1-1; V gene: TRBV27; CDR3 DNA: TGTGCCAGCACCGGGCGGGCTGAAGCTTTCTTT; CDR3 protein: CASTGRAEAFF
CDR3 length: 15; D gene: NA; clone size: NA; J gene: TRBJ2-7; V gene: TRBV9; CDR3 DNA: TGTGCCAGCAGCGTAGGTGGAGGATCAGGCTACGAGCAGTACTTC; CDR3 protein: CASSVGGGSGYEQYF
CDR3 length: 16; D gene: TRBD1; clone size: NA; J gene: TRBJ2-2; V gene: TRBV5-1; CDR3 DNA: TGCGCCAGCAGCTTCCGACAGGGGGCTAGGACCGGGGAGCTGTTTTTT; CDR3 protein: CASSFRQGARTGELFF
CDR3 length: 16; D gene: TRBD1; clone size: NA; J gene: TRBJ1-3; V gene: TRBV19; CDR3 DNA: TGTGCCAGTAGGCTGGATGGGACAGGGTCCGGAAACACCATATATTTT; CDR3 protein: CASRLDGTGSGNTIYF
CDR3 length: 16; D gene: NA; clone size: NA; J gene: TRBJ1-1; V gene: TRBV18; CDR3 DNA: TGTGCCAGCTCACCATCCCAAGCCTCAACGGGTTTCGCGGCTTTCTTT; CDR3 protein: CASSPSQASTGFAAFF
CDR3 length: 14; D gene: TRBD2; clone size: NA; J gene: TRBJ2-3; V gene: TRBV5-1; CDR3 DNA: TGCGCCAGCAGCTCAGGACTAGTCTCAGATACGCAGTATTTT; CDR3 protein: CASSSGLVSDTQYF
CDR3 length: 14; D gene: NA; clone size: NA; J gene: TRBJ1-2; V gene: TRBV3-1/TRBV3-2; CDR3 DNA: TGTGCCAGCAGCCCACAGGGTAAGGGCTATGGCTACACCTTC; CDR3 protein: CASSPQGKGYGYTF
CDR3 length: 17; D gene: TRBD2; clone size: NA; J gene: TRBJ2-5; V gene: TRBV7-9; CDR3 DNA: TGTGCCAGCAGCTCGAACCCCGGACTAGCGATAAAAGAGACCCAGTACTTC; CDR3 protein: CASSSNPGLAIKETQYF
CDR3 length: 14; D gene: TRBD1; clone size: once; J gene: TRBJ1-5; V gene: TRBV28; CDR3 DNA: TGTGCCAGCAAACCGGGACAGTTGGGTCAGCCCCAGCATTTT; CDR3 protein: CASKPGQLGQPQHF
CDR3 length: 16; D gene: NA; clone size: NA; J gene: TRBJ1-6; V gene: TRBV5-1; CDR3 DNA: TGCGCCAGCAGCTCCTTTAACGGGGGGTATAATTCACCCCTCCACTTT; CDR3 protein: CASSSFNGGYNSPLHF
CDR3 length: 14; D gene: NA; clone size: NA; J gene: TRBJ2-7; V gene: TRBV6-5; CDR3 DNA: TGTGCCAGCAGGGTGACAGGAGGCACGGGGGAGCAGTACTTC; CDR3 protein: CASRVTGGTGEQYF
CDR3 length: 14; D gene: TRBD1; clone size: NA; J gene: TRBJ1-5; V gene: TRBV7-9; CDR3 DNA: TGTGCCAGCAGCCCCCGGGACAGTCCCACGGCCCAGCATTTT; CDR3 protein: CASSPRDSPTAQHF
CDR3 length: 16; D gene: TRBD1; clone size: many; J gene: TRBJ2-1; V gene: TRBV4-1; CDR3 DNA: TGCGCCAGCAGCCCCCGGACAGGCGGCTCCTACAATGAGCAGTTCTTC; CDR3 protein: CASSPRTGGSYNEQFF
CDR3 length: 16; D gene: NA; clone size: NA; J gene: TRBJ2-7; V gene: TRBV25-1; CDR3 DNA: TGTGCCAGCAGTGACCCGGGGGGCTTAGCTTCCTACGAGCAGTACTTC; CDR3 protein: CASSDPGGLASYEQYF
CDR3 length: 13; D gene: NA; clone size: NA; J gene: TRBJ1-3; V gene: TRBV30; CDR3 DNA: TGTGGTCGTAGATCCCACTCTGGAAACACCATATATTTT; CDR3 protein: CGRRSHSGNTIYF
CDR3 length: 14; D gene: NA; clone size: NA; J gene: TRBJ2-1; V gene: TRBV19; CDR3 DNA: TGTGCCAGTAGCGCCGGTAGGAGGGACAATGAGCAGTTCTTC; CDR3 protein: CASSAGRRDNEQFF
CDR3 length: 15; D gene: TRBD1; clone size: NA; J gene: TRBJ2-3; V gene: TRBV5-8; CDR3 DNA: TGTGCCAGCAGCTCGACAGGGGCCTCCACAGATACGCAGTATTTT; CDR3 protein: CASSSTGASTDTQYF
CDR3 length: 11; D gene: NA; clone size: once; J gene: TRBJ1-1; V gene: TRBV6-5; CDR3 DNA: TGTGCCAGCAGTAACGGTGCTGAAGCTTTCTTT; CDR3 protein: CASSNGAEAFF
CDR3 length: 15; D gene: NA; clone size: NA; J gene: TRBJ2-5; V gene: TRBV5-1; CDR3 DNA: TGCGCCAGCAGCTTGGCTTCTACGGGTATTGGGACCCAGTACTTC; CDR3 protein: CASSLASTGIGTQYF
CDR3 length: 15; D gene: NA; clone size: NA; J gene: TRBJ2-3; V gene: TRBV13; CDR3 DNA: TGTGCCAGCAGCGACCGGGGGGCTAGCACAGATACGCAGTATTTT; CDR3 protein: CASSDRGASTDTQYF
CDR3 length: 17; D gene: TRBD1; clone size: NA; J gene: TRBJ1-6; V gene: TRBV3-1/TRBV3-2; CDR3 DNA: TGTGCCAGCAGCCAAGAGCAGGGGGCAGCCTATAATTCACCCCTCCACTTT; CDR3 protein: CASSQEQGAAYNSPLHF
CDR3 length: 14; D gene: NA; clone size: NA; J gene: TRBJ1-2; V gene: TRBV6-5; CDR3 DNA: TGTGCCAGCACCGACCCCGGGGTTGCCTATGGCTACACCTTC; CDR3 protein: CASTDPGVAYGYTF
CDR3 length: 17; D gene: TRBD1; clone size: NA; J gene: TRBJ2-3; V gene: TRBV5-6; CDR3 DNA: TGTGCCAGCAGACGGACAGGGGGCGCGTTCAACACAGATACGCAGTATTTT; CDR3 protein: CASRRTGGAFNTDTQYF
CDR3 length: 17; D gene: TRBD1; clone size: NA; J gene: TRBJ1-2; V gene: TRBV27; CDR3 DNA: TGTGCCAGCAGTTTTGGGGGGACAGGGGGTAACGGGGATGGCTACACCTTC; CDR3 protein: CASSFGGTGGNGDGYTF
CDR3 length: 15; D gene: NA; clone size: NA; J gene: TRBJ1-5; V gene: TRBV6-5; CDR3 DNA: TGTGCCAGCAGCCAAACAGGCAATTCAAATCAGCCCCAGCATTTT; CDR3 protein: CASSQTGNSNQPQHF
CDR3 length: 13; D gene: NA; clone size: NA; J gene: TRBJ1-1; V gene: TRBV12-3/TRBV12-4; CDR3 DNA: TGTGCCAGCAGCTTACTCGTGAACACTGAAGCTTTCTTT; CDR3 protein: CASSLLVNTEAFF
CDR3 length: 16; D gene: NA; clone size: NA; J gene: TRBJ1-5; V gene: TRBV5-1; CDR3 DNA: TGCGCCAGCAGCCCGTCCGGCGGAGGGGGCAATCAGCCCCAGCATTTT; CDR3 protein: CASSPSGGGGNQPQHF
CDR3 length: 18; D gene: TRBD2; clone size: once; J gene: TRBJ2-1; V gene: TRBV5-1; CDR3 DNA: TGCGCCAGCAGCTTGGTTGCGGGGGGCTCCATATTTAGGAATGAGCAGTTCTTC; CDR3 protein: CASSLVAGGSIFRNEQFF
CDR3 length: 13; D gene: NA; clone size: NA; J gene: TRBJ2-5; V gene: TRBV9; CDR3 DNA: TGTGCCAGCAGCGTAAACTACCAAGAGACCCAGTACTTC; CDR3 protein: CASSVNYQETQYF
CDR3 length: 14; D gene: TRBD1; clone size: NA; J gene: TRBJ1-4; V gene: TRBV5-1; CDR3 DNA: TGCGCCAGCAGAACAGACAGGGGGGGTGAAAAACTGTTTTTT; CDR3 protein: CASRTDRGGEKLFF
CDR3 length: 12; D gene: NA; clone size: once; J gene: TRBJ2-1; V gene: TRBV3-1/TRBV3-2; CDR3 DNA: TGTGCCAGCAGCCCCCGGGGGGCGGGGCAGTTCTTC; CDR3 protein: CASSPRGAGQFF
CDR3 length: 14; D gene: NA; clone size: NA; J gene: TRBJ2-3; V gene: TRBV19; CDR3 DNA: TGTGCCAGTAGTATAAGAACAGTCACAGATACGCAGTATTTT; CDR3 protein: CASSIRTVTDTQYF
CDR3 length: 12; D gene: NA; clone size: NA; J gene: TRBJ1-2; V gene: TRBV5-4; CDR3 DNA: TGTGCCAGCAGCGCGGGGTCCTATGGCTACACCTTC; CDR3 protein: CASSAGSYGYTF
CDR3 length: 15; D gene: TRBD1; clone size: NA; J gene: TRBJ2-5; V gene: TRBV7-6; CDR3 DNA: TGTGCCAGCAGCCCCACAGGGGTCGTCTGGGAGACCCAGTACTTC; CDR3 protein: CASSPTGVVWETQYF
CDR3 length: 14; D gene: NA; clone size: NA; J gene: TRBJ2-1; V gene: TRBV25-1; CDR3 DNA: TGTGCCAGCAGTGGCCGGGACTCCGCCCATGAGCAGTTCTTC; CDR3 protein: CASSGRDSAHEQFF
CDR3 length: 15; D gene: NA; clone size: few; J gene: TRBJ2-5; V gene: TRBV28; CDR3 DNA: TGTGCCAGCAGTTTATTAAGGCGACGGGAAGAGACCCAGTACTTC; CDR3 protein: CASSLLRRREETQYF
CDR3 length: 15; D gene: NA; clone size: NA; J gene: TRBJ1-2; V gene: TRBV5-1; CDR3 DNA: TGCGCCAGCAGCTTGGACGGGTTAATTAACTATGGCTACACCTTC; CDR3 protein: CASSLDGLINYGYTF
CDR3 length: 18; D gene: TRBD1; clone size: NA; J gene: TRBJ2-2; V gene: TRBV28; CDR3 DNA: TGTGCCAGCAGTTTATCCATGGGGACAGGGGGCAGCACCGGGGAGCTGTTTTTT; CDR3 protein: CASSLSMGTGGSTGELFF
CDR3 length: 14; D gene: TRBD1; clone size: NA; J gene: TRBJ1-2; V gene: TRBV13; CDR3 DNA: TGTGCCAGCAGCTTATCCGGGACAGACTATGGCTACACCTTC; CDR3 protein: CASSLSGTDYGYTF
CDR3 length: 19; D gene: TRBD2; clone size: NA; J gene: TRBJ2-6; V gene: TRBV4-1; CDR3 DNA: TGCGCCAGCAGCCATGCCCCCGGGGGGGCCTTCTCTGGGGCCAACGTCCTGACTTTC; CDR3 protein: CASSHAPGGAFSGANVLTF
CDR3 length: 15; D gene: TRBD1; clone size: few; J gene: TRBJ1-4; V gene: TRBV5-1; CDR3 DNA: TGCGCCAGCAGCTTGTTGGGACAGGGAAATGAAAAACTGTTTTTT; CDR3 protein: CASSLLGQGNEKLFF
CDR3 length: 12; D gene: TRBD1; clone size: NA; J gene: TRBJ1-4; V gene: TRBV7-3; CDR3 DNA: TGTGCCCGGGGACAGACCCATGAAAAACTGTTTTTT; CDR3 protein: CARGQTHEKLFF
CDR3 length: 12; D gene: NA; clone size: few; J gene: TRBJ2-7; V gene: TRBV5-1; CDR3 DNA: TGCGCCAGCATCTGGACAGTCTACGAGCAGTACTTC; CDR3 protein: CASIWTVYEQYF